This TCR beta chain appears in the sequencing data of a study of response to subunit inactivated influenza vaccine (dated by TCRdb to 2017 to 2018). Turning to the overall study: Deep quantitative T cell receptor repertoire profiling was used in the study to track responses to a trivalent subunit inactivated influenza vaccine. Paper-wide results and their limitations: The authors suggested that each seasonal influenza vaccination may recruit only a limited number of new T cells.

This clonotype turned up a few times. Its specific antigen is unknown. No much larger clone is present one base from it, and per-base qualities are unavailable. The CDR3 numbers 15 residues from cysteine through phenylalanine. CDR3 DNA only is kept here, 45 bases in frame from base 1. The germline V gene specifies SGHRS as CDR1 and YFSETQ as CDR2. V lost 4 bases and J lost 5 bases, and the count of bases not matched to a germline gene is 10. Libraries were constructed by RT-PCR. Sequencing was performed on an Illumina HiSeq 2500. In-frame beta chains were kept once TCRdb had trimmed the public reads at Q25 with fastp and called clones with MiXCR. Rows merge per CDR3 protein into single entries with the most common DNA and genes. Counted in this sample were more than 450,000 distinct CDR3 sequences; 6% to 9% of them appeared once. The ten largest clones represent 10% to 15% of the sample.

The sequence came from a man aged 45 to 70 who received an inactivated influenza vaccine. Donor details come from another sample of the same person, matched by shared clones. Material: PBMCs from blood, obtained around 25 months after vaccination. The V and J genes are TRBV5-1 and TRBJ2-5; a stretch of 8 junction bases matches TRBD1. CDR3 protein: CASSPINRGTETQYF. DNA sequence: TGCGCCAGCAGCCCCATTAACAGGGGGACGGAGACCCAGTACTTC. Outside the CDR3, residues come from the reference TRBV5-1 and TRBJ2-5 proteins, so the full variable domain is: KAGVTQTPRYLIKTRGQQVTLSCSPISGHRSVSWYQQTPGQGLQFLFEYFSETQRNKGNFPGRFSGRQFSNSRSEMNVSTLELGDSALYLCASSPINRGTETQYFGPGTRLLVL.